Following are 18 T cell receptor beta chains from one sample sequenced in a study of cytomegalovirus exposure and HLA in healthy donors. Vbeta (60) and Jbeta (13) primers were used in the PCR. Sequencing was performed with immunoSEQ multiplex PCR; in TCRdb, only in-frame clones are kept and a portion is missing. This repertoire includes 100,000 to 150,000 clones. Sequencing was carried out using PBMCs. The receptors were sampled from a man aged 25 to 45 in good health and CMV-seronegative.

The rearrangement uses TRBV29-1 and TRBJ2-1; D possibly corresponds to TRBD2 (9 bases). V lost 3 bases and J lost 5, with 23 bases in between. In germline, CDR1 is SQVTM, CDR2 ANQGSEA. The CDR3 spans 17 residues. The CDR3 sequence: CSVDGLAGQVIDNEQFF. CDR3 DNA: TGCAGCGTTGATGGGCTAGCGGGACAGGTAATCGACAATGAGCAGTTCTTC.

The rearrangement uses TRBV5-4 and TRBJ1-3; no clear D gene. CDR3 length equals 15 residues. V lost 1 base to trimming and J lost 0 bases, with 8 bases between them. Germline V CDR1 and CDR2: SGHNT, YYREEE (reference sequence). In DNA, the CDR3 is TGTGCCAGCAGCTTGATACCCTACTCTGGAAACACCATATATTTT. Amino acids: CASSLIPYSGNTIYF.

In nucleotides, the CDR3 is TGCGCCAGCAGCCAAGCCGGCCTAGCGGGGTTCCAAGAGACCCAGTACTTC. This codes for CASSQAGLAGFQETQYF. This chain links TRBV4-1 with TRBJ2-5; TRBD2 agrees at 9 bases. This CDR3 has 17 amino acids. V lost 1 base, J lost 1 base, and 7 bases stayed unmatched. Germline assignment: CDR1 MGHRA and CDR2 YSYEKL.

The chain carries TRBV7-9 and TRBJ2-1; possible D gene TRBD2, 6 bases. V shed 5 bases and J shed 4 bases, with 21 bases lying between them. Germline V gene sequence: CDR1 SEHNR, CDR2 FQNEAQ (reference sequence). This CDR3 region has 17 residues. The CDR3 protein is CASSNPVGGTGYNEQFF. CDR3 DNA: TGTGCCAGCAGCAACCCCGTTGGGGGGACGGGGTACAATGAGCAGTTCTTC.

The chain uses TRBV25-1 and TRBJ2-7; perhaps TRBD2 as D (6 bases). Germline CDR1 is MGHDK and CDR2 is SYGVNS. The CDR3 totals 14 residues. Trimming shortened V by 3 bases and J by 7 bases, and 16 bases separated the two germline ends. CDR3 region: CASSEPGLGREQYF. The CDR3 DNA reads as TGTGCCAGCAGTGAGCCCGGACTGGGGAGGGAGCAGTACTTC.

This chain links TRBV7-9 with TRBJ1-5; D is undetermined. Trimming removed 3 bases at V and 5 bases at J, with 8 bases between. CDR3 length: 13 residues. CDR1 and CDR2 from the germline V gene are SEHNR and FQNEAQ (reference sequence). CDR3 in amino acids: CASSFDEDQPQHF. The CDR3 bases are TGTGCCAGCAGCTTCGACGAGGATCAGCCCCAGCATTTT.

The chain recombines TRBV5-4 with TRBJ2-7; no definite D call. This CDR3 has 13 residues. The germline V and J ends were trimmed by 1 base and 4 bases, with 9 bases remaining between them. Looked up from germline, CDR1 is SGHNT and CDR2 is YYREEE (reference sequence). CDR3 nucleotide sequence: TGTGCCAGCAGCTTGTCGCTCGAGTACGAGCAGTACTTC. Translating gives CASSLSLEYEQYF.

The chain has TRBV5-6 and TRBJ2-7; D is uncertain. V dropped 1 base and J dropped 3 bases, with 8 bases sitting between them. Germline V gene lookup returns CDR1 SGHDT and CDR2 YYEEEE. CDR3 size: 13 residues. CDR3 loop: CASSLYSFYEQYF. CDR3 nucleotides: TGTGCCAGCAGCTTGTACAGCTTCTACGAGCAGTACTTC.

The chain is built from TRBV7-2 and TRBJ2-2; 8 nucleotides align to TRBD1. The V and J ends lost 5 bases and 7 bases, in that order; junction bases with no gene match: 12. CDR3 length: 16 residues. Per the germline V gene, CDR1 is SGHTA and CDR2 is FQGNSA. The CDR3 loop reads CASSPIGQGAFGELFF. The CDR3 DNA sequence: TGTGCCAGCAGCCCTATAGGCCAGGGGGCTTTCGGGGAGCTGTTTTTT.

The CDR3 is CASSLAGGSGNEQFF. The CDR3, as DNA: TGTGCCAGCAGCTTAGCGGGGGGGTCGGGGAATGAGCAGTTCTTC. The gene calls are TRBV7-9 and TRBJ2-1; TRBD2 aligns across 7 bases. Germline lookup yields CDR1 SEHNR and CDR2 FQNEAQ (reference sequence). J was trimmed by 7 bases and V by 0 bases; bases with no gene match: 6. The CDR3 consists of 15 residues. Full variable domain (missing parts from reference TRBV7-9 and TRBJ2-1): DTGVSQNPRHKITKRGQNVTFRCDPISEHNRLYWYRQTLGQGPEFLTYFQNEAQLEKSRLLSDRFSAERPKGSFSTLEIQRTEQGDSAMYLCASSLAGGSGNEQFFGPGTRLTVL.

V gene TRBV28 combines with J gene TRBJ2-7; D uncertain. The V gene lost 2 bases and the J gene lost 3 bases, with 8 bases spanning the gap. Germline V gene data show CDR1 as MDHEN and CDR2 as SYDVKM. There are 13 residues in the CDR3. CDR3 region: CASSLGRSYEQYF. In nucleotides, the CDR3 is TGTGCCAGCAGTTTAGGTAGAAGCTACGAGCAGTACTTC.

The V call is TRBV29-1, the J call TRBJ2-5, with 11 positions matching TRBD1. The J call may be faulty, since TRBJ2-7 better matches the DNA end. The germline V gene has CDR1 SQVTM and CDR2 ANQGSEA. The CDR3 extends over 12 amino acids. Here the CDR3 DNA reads TGCAGCGGTGGACAGGGGGCGTCCGAGCAGTACTTC. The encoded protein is CSGGQGASEQYF.

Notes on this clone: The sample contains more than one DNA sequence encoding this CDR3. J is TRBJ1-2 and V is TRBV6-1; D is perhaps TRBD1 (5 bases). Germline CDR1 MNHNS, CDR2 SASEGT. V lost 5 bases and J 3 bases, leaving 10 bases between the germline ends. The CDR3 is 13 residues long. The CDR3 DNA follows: TGTGCCAGCAGTCCCGCAGGGTACTATGGCTACACCTTC. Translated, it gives CASSPAGYYGYTF.

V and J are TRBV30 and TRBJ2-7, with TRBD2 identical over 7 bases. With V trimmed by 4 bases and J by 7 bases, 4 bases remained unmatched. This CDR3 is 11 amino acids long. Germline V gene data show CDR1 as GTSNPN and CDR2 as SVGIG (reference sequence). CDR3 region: CAWTDGGEQYF. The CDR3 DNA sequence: TGTGCCTGGACCGACGGGGGGGAGCAGTACTTC.

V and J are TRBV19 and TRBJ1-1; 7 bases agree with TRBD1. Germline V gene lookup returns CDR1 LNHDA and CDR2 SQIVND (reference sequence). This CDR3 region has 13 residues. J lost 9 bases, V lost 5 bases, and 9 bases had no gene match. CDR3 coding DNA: TGTGCCAGTAGTTCCCGAACAGGGGAACAAGCTTTCTTT. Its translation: CASSSRTGEQAFF.

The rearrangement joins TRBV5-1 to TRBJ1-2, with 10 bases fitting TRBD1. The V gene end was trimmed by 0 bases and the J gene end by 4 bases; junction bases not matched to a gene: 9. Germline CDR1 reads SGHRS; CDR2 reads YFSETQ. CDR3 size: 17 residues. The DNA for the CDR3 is TGCGCCAGCAGCTTGGGGGTCGGACAGGGGGGGATCTATGGCTACACCTTC. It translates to CASSLGVGQGGIYGYTF.

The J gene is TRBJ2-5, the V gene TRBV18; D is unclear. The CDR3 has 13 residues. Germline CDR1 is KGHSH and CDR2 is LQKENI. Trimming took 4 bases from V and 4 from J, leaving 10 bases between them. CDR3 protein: CASSRSPGETQYF. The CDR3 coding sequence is TGTGCCAGCTCACGCTCCCCCGGAGAGACCCAGTACTTC.

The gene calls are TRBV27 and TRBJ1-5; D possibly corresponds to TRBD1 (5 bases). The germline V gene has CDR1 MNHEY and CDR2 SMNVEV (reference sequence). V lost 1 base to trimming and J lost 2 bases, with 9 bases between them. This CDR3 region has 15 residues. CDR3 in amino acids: CASSLYGGGNQPQHF. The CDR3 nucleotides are TGTGCCAGCAGTTTATATGGGGGGGGCAATCAGCCCCAGCATTTT.